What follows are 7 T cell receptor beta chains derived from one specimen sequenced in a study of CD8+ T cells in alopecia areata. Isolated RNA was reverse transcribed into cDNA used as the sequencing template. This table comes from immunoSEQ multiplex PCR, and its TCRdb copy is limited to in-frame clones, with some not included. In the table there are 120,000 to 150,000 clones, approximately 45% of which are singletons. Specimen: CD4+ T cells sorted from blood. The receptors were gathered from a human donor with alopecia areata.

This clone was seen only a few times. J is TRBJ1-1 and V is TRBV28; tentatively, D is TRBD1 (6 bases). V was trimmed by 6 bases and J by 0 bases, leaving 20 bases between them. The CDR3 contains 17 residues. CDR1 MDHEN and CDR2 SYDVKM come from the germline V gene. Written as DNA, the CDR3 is TGTGCCAGCAGACTCCCACAGGGATCGGACATGAACACTGAAGCTTTCTTT. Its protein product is CASRLPQGSDMNTEAFF.

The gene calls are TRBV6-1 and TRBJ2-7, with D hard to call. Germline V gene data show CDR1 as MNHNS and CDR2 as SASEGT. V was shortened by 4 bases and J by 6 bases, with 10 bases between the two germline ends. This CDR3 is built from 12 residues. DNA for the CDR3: TGTGCCAGCAGTGCCCGGAGTATCGAGCAGTACTTC. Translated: CASSARSIEQYF.

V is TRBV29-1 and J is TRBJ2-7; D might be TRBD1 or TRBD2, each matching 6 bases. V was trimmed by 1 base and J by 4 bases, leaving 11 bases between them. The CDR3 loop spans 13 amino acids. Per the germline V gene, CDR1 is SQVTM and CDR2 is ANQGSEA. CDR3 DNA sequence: TGCAGCGTTGAAGGCGGGACACTGTACGAGCAGTACTTC. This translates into CSVEGGTLYEQYF.

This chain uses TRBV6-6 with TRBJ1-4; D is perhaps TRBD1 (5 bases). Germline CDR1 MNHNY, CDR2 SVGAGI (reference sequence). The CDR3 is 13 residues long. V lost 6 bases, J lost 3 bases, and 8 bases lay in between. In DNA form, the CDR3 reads TGTGCCAGCAGCCGGGACCCTAATGAAAAACTGTTTTTT. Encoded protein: CASSRDPNEKLFF.

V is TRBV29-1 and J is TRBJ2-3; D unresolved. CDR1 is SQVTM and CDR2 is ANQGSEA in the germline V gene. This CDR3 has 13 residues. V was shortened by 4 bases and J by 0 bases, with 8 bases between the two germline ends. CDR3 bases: TGCAGCGTTGCGAAGTCTAGCACAGATACGCAGTATTTT. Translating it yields CSVAKSSTDTQYF.

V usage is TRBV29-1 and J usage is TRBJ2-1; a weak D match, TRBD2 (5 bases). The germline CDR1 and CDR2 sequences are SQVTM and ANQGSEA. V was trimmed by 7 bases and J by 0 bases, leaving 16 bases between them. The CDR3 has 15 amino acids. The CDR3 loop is CSARRGQSSYNEQFF. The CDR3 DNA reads TGCAGCGCCCGACGCGGGCAAAGCTCCTACAATGAGCAGTTCTTC.

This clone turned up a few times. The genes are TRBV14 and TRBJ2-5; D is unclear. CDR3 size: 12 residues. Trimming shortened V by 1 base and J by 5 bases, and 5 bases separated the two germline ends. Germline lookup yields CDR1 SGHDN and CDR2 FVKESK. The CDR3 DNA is TGTGCCAGCAGCCAAGCTTTCGAGACCCAGTACTTC. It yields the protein CASSQAFETQYF.